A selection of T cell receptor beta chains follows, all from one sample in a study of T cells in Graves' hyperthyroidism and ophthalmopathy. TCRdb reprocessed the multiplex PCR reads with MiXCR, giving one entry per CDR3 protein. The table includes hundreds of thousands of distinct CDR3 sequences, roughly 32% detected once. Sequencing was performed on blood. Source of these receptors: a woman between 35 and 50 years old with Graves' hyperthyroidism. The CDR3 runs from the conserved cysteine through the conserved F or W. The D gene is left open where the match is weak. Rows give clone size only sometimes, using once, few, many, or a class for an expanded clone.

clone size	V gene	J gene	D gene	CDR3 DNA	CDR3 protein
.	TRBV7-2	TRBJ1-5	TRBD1	TGTGCCAGCAGGTCAACCGGGACAGGGTACAATCAGCCCCAGCATTTT	CASRSTGTGYNQPQHF
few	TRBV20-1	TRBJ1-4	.	TGCAGTGCTAGTCAGGCAGGGGTTGGTGAAAAACTGTTTTTT	CSASQAGVGEKLFF
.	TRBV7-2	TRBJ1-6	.	TGTGCCAGCGGCTTAGGCCCCGGCGGGAATTATAATTCACCCCTCCACTTT	CASGLGPGGNYNSPLHF
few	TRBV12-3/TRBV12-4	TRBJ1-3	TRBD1	TGTGCCAGCACCCGCCGGGACAGGGGGCCCCTCTCTGGAAACACCATATATTTT	CASTRRDRGPLSGNTIYF
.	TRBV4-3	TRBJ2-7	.	TGCGCCAGCAGCCCCGGGACAACCGTCTACGAGCAGTACTTC	CASSPGTTVYEQYF
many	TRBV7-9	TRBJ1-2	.	TGTGCCACCCCTTCTGGGGTCACCTCTGGCTACACCTTC	CATPSGVTSGYTF
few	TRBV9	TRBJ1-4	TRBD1	TGTGCCAGCAGCGTGGACTCAGGGGGAGACTATGAAAAACTGTTTTTT	CASSVDSGGDYEKLFF
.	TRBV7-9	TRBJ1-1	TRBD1	TGTGCCAGCAGCCAAGGGGGCGGGGAGGGTGAAGCTTTCTTT	CASSQGGGEGEAFF
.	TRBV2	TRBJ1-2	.	TGTGCCAGCGGGAGGGAGGGCTATGGCTACACCTTC	CASGREGYGYTF
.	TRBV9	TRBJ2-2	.	TGTGCCAGCAGCGTAGCGGGGCGAACCGGGGAGCTGTTTTTT	CASSVAGRTGELFF
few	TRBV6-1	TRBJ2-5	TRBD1	TGTGCCAGCACATTCCAGGGGGTCTTCCAAGAGACCCAGTACTTC	CASTFQGVFQETQYF
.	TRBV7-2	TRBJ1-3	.	TGTGCCAGCAGCTTAGCGCCTGGAGGGTTCTCTGGAAACACCATATATTTT	CASSLAPGGFSGNTIYF
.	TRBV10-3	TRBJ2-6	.	TGTGCCACCAGATCCCTCTCTGGGGCCAACGCCCTGACTTTC	CATRSLSGANALTF
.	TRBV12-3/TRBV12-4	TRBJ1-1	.	TGTGCCAGCAGTTGGTCCGGGGAGGGGAACACTGAAGCTTTCTTT	CASSWSGEGNTEAFF
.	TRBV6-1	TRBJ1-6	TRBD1	TGTGCCAGCAGTTCGATCCCCGGGACAGGTTCACCCCTCCACTTT	CASSSIPGTGSPLHF
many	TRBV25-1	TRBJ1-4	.	TGTGCCAGCAGTGATACAGCGACTAATGAAAAACTGTTTTTT	CASSDTATNEKLFF
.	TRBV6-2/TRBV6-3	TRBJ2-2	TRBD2	TGTGCCAGCACTCGTCAGGGACTAGCGGGAGGTCACGGGGAGCTGTTTTTT	CASTRQGLAGGHGELFF
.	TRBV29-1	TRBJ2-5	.	TGCAGCGTTGAAGATCGCCCCGGGGAGTCGGTGATCCCGTACTTC	CSVEDRPGESVIPYF
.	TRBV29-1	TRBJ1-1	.	TGCAGCGTTGAACCGGTGGAGGGTACTGAAGCTTTCTTT	CSVEPVEGTEAFF
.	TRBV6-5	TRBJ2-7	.	TGTGCCAGCAGTTACCGGCGGGGTGCCGAGCAGTACTTC	CASSYRRGAEQYF
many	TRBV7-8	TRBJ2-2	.	TGTGCCACCCTCCTGACGGGTACCGGGGAGCTGTTTTTT	CATLLTGTGELFF
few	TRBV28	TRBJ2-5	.	TGTGCCAGCAGTTCAATGGGCCCAGGGGAAGAGACCCAGTACTTC	CASSSMGPGEETQYF
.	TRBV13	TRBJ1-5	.	TGTGCCAGCAACTATAAGCGGGATCAGCCCCAGCATTTT	CASNYKRDQPQHF
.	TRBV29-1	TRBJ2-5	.	TGCAGCTTAGGACTACAAGAGACCCAGTACTTC	CSLGLQETQYF
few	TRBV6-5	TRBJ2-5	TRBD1	TGTGCCAGCAGTTACCTCCGTGACAGGGGAGGAGAGACCCAGTACTTC	CASSYLRDRGGETQYF
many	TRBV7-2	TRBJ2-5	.	TGTGCCAGCAGCCCTACAACCGAGACCCAGTACTTC	CASSPTTETQYF
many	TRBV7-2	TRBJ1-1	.	TGTGCCAGCAGGGCACAGGGCGTCACTGAAGCTTTCTTT	CASRAQGVTEAFF
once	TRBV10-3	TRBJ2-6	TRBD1	TGTGCCATCAGCGCGGGACAGGGCTCTGGGGCCAACGTCCTGACTTTC	CAISAGQGSGANVLTF